Sequencing of this T cell receptor beta chain was carried out in a study of blood T cell repertoires in COVID-19. Turning to the study itself: Both acute and convalescent COVID-19 samples were obtained from the United States, Italy and Spain.

Produced via immunoSEQ multiplex PCR; TCRdb's table is partial and in-frame only. The profile shows a few hundred thousand clones, 86% of them singletons. Adults between roughly 18 and 95 years of age took part from 24 US areas. Membership in each cohort depended on participant-reported clinical history. Contact with a PCR-confirmed or clinician-diagnosed COVID-19 case occurred within 2 weeks of entry. The sample was PBMCs or T cells enriched from blood (not recorded which). The TCR originated in a woman in her 30s who had been exposed to COVID-19.

The CDR3 nucleotides are TGTGCCAGTAGATTAGTCGGGGGGCCAAACACCGGGGAGCTGTTTTTT. Residues: CASRLVGGPNTGELFF. The chain recombines TRBV19 with TRBJ2-2; a weak D match, TRBD2 (7 bases). The ends were cut back, 6 bases at V and 2 bases at J, with 16 bases in the middle. CDR1 and CDR2 from the germline V gene are LNHDA and SQIVND (reference sequence). There are 16 residues in the CDR3. Full variable domain (rest looked up from reference TRBV19 and TRBJ2-2): DGGITQSPKYLFRKEGQNVTLSCEQNLNHDAMYWYRQDPGQGLRLIYYSQIVNDFQKGDIAEGYSVSREKKESFPLTVTSAQKNPTAFYLCASRLVGGPNTGELFFGEGSRLTVL.